This entry lists 21 T cell receptor beta chains sequenced from one sample in a study of CD8 T cells in Susac syndrome. Reverse transcription of about 0.45 to 1 ug RNA used random hexamers. TCRdb itself ran the immunoSEQ multiplex PCR reads through MiXCR, one entry per CDR3 protein. This sample has about 250,000 distinct CDR3 sequences, with 93% found just once. Sequenced input: CD4+ T cells from PBMCs. Source of these receptors: a human donor with multiple sclerosis.

This clonotype was detected a few times. J is TRBJ2-7 and V is TRBV5-1, with 8 bases that match TRBD1. Trimming removed 0 bases from V and 0 bases from J; junction bases left unmatched: 11. The CDR3 is 18 amino acids. Germline-derived CDR1 and CDR2 are SGHRS and YFSETQ. The CDR3 here is CASSLDPSGGSSSYEQYF. CDR3 bases: TGCGCCAGCAGCTTGGACCCCTCAGGGGGCTCGAGCTCCTACGAGCAGTACTTC. Complete variable domain (other parts from reference TRBV5-1 and TRBJ2-7): KAGVTQTPRYLIKTRGQQVTLSCSPISGHRSVSWYQQTPGQGLQFLFEYFSETQRNKGNFPGRFSGRQFSNSRSEMNVSTLELGDSALYLCASSLDPSGGSSSYEQYFGPGTRLTVT.

This clonotype has a single count. The chain recombines TRBV4-1 with TRBJ2-3, with D hard to call. The CDR3 is 19 amino acids. V lost 0 bases, J lost 1 base, and 20 bases lay in between. The germline V gene encodes CDR1 MGHRA and CDR2 YSYEKL. The CDR3 region is CASSQDKPRLFLGTDTQYF. CDR3 DNA: TGCGCCAGCAGCCAAGATAAACCTAGACTTTTCTTGGGCACAGATACGCAGTATTTT.

The chain recombines TRBV25-1 with TRBJ2-5; 7 bases fit TRBD1. Germline loops: CDR1 MGHDK, CDR2 SYGVNS. The CDR3 loop spans 15 amino acids. The V segment lost 4 bases and the J segment 5 bases; nucleotides outside the gene matches: 10. CDR3 in amino acids: CASSVGTDPSETQYF. Written as DNA, the CDR3 is TGTGCCAGCAGTGTCGGGACAGACCCCTCGGAGACCCAGTACTTC.

This sequence joins TRBV6-1 and TRBJ1-6; D is possibly TRBD1 (5 bases). Germline V CDR1 and CDR2: MNHNS, SASEGT. Deletions cut 3 bases from V and 10 bases from J, with 25 bases between. This CDR3 is 18 amino acids long. The CDR3, as DNA: TGTGCCAGCAGTGAGGGCCGGTTGCGGGACCGCTTGGACTCACCCCTCCACTTT. Translation: CASSEGRLRDRLDSPLHF.

The genes are TRBV29-1 and TRBJ2-1; 9 nucleotides line up with TRBD1. Per the germline V gene, CDR1 is SQVTM and CDR2 is ANQGSEA. This CDR3 contains 14 residues. Unmatched junction bases numbered 5, after V lost 5 bases and J lost 3 bases. CDR3 nucleotides: TGCAGCGTTTCCGACAGGGGGATCTACAATGAGCAGTTCTTC. Translated, it gives CSVSDRGIYNEQFF.

J is TRBJ2-4 and V is TRBV20-1; D gene uncertain. This CDR3 contains 13 residues. CDR1 is DFQATT and CDR2 is SNEGSKA in the germline V gene (reference sequence). The V gene lost 1 base and the J gene lost 0 bases, with 4 bases spanning the gap. The DNA for the CDR3 is TGCAGTGCTAGAGGCCTAGCCAAAAACATTCAGTACTTC. It is translated as CSARGLAKNIQYF.

The rearrangement uses TRBV5-1 and TRBJ2-1; D is possibly TRBD1 (6 bases). The ends were cut back, 1 base at V and 4 bases at J, with 12 bases in the middle. The CDR3 runs to 15 residues. The germline V gene encodes CDR1 SGHRS and CDR2 YFSETQ. CDR3 residues: CASSLTPDRYNEQFF. CDR3 coding DNA: TGCGCCAGCAGCTTGACGCCGGACAGATACAATGAGCAGTTCTTC. The full variable domain, its missing parts supplied by reference TRBV5-1 and TRBJ2-1, is KAGVTQTPRYLIKTRGQQVTLSCSPISGHRSVSWYQQTPGQGLQFLFEYFSETQRNKGNFPGRFSGRQFSNSRSEMNVSTLELGDSALYLCASSLTPDRYNEQFFGPGTRLTVL.

This chain uses TRBV5-6 with TRBJ1-5; D remains unclear. Trimming took 4 bases from V and 6 from J, leaving 17 bases between them. The length of the CDR3 is 15 residues. The germline V gene encodes CDR1 SGHDT and CDR2 YYEEEE. The CDR3 loop is CASSLGSLGSQPQHF. The CDR3 DNA is TGTGCCAGCAGCCTCGGATCACTAGGGAGTCAGCCCCAGCATTTT.

The rearrangement links TRBV2 to TRBJ2-7, with TRBD1 matching 7 bases. CDR3 size: 16 residues. Germline V gene data show CDR1 as SNHLY and CDR2 as FYNNEI. Trimming removed 6 bases from V and 2 bases from J; junction bases left unmatched: 13. CDR3 nucleotide sequence: TGTGCCAGCAGCCTAGGGGAGACCGGGACAGCCTACGAGCAGTACGTC. It codes for CASSLGETGTAYEQYV.

This rearrangement joins TRBV24-1 to TRBJ1-5; D gene ambiguous. V was pared by 4 bases and J by 0 bases, with 9 bases between. In germline, CDR1 is KGHDR, CDR2 SFDVKD. This CDR3 comprises 15 residues. CDR3 residues: CATSDPGYSNQPQHF. The CDR3 region has the DNA TGTGCCACCAGTGACCCCGGTTATAGCAATCAGCCCCAGCATTTT.

The chain is built from TRBV5-6 and TRBJ1-1; 9 bases line up with TRBD1. The length of the CDR3 is 15 residues. Germline values: CDR1 SGHDT, CDR2 YYEEEE. J lost 1 base, V lost 1 base, and 2 bases had no gene match. CDR3 sequence: CASSLTDRGNTEAFF. The CDR3 DNA sequence: TGTGCCAGCAGCTTGACGGACAGGGGGAACACTGAAGCTTTCTTT.

In its sample, this clonotype was seen once. J is TRBJ2-5 and V is TRBV2, with 11 bases identical to TRBD2. J lost 5 bases, V lost 8 bases, and 13 bases had no gene match. Germline loops: CDR1 SNHLY, CDR2 FYNNEI. The CDR3 consists of 16 residues. The CDR3 protein is CASGRLAGQRRETQYF. DNA for the CDR3: TGTGCCAGCGGAAGACTAGCGGGACAGAGAAGGGAGACCCAGTACTTC.

The chain couples TRBV29-1 to TRBJ1-3, with 8 bases matching TRBD1. CDR1 SQVTM and CDR2 ANQGSEA come from the germline V gene. CDR3 length: 14 residues. The V gene end was trimmed by 8 bases and the J gene end by 3 bases; junction bases not matched to a gene: 9. CDR3 loop: CSIADRDNGNTIYF. DNA for the CDR3: TGCAGCATCGCGGACAGGGATAATGGAAACACCATATATTTT.

The chain recombines TRBV6-4 with TRBJ1-4; D possibly corresponds to TRBD1 (6 bases). V dropped 6 bases and J dropped 0 bases, with 11 bases sitting between them. The germline CDR1 and CDR2 sequences are MRHNA and SNTAGT. The CDR3 contains 15 residues. In DNA form, the CDR3 reads TGTGCCAGCAGCTCCCGGGACACAACTAATGAAAAACTGTTTTTT. Protein product: CASSSRDTTNEKLFF.

The table lists this clonotype with a count of one. The J gene is TRBJ2-1, the V gene TRBV2; D gene uncertain. The germline CDR1 and CDR2 sequences are SNHLY and FYNNEI. V shed 6 bases and J shed 6 bases, with 21 bases lying between them. The CDR3 is 16 amino acids. The CDR3 DNA follows: TGTGCCAGCAGCAGCCAGTGGCGGACGGCCCCCAATGAGCAGTTCTTC. Translated: CASSSQWRTAPNEQFF.

This clonotype was picked up a small number of times. The chain combines TRBV9 with TRBJ1-1, with unresolved D. The CDR3 has 15 amino acids. The V gene's germline CDR1 is SGDLS and CDR2 YYNGEE. The V end was cut by 4 bases, the J end by 4 bases, with 17 bases between. The CDR3 bases are TGTGCCAGCAGCCCCAGCTGGGAGGGCGGCACTGAAGCTTTCTTT. Protein: CASSPSWEGGTEAFF.

The chain employs TRBV11-2 and TRBJ1-3; no definite D call. Germline CDR1 SGHAT, CDR2 FQNNGV. This CDR3 contains 14 residues. Deletions cut 3 bases from V and 7 bases from J, with 13 bases between. The CDR3: CASSFPAQVNTIYF. The CDR3 DNA follows: TGTGCCAGCAGCTTTCCAGCCCAGGTCAACACCATATATTTT.

The V gene is TRBV5-1, the J gene TRBJ1-3, with D perhaps TRBD1 (6 bases). Trimming took 4 bases from V and 0 from J, leaving 17 bases between them. There are 17 residues in the CDR3. The germline CDR1 and CDR2 sequences are SGHRS and YFSETQ. CDR3 DNA sequence: TGCGCCAGCAGCCTCTACACAGGGTCGGCCTCTGGAAACACCATATATTTT. Its protein product is CASSLYTGSASGNTIYF. The variable domain in full, completed from reference TRBV5-1 and TRBJ1-3, reads KAGVTQTPRYLIKTRGQQVTLSCSPISGHRSVSWYQQTPGQGLQFLFEYFSETQRNKGNFPGRFSGRQFSNSRSEMNVSTLELGDSALYLCASSLYTGSASGNTIYFGEGSWLTVV.

Here the CDR3 reads CASSFVGTGVYNEQFF. The CDR3, as DNA: TGTGCCAGCAGCTTCGTCGGGACAGGGGTGTACAATGAGCAGTTCTTC. The chain recombines TRBV5-6 with TRBJ2-1; 10 positions agree with TRBD1. Germline CDR1 is SGHDT and CDR2 is YYEEEE. The CDR3 totals 16 residues. V gave up 2 bases and J gave up 4 bases; unmatched junction bases: 6.

J is TRBJ2-3 and V is TRBV4-1; D not certain. Per the germline V gene, CDR1 is MGHRA and CDR2 is YSYEKL. V was trimmed by 3 bases and J by 2 bases, leaving 21 bases between them. The CDR3 sequence is 18 residues long. Written as DNA, the CDR3 is TGCGCCAGCAGCCAGACTGATAGAGGACCAACCTTCACAGATACGCAGTATTTT. Translating gives CASSQTDRGPTFTDTQYF.

This chain uses TRBV29-1 with TRBJ2-2, with 12 bases aligning to TRBD1. This CDR3 spans 13 amino acids. The ends lost 7 bases at V and 6 bases at J; junction bases unmatched: 3. Looked up from germline, CDR1 is SQVTM and CDR2 is ANQGSEA. CDR3 nucleotide sequence: TGCAGCGGCGGGACAGGGGGCCCCGGGGAGCTGTTTTTT. It encodes CSGGTGGPGELFF.